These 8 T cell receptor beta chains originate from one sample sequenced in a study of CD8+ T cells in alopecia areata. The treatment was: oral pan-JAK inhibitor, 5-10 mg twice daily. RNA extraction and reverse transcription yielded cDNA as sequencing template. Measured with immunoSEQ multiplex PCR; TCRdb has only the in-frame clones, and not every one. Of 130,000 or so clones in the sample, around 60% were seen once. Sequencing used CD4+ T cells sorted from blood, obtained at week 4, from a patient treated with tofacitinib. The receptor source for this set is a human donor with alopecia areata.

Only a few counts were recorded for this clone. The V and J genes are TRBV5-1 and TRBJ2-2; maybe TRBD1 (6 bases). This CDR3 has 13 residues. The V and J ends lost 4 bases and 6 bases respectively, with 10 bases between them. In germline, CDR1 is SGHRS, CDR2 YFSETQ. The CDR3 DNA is TGCGCCAGCAGCCCTTCAGGGGCCGGGGAGCTGTTTTTT. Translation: CASSPSGAGELFF.

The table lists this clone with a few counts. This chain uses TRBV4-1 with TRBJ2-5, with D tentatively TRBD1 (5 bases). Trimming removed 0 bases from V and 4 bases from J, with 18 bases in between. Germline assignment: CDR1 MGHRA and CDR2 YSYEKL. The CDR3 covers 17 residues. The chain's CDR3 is CASSQDSRAGFRETQYF. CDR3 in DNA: TGCGCCAGCAGCCAAGACTCCCGGGCAGGGTTTCGAGAGACCCAGTACTTC.

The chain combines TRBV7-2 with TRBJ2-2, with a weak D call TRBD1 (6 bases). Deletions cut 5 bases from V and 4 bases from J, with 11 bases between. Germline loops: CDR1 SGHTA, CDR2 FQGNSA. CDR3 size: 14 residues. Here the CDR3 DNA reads TGTGCCAGCAGCATGAACAGGGTCACCGGGGAGCTGTTTTTT. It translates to CASSMNRVTGELFF.

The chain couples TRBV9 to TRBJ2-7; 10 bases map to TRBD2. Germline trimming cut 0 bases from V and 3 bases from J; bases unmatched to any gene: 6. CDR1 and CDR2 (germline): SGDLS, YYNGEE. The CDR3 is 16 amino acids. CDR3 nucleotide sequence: TGTGCCAGCAGCGTAGACGCTAGCGGGAGTCTCTACGAGCAGTACTTC. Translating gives CASSVDASGSLYEQYF.

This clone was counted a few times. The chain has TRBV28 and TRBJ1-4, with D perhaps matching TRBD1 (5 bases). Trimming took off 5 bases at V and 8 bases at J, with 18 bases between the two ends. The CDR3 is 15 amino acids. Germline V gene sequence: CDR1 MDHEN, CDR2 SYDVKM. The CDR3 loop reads CASSGTGLSGEKLFF. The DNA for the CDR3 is TGTGCCAGCAGTGGAACGGGACTTAGTGGGGAAAAACTGTTTTTT.

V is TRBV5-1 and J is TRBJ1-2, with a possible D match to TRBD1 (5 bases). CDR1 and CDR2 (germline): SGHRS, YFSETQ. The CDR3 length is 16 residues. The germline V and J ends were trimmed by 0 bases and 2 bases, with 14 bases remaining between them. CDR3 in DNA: TGCGCCAGCAGCTTGGAATTGGTGACAGTCAACTATGGCTACACCTTC. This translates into CASSLELVTVNYGYTF.

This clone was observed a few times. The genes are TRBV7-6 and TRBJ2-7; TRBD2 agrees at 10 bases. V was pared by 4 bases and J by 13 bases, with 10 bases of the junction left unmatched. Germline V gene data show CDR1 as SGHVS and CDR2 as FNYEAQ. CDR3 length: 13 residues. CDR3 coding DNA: TGTGCCAGCAGCTCGGCTAGCGGGGGCACACTTTACTTC. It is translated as CASSSASGGTLYF.

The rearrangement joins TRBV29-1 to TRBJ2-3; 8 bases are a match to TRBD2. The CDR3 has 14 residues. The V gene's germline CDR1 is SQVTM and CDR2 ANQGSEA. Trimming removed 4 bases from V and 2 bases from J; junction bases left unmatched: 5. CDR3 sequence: CSVATSANTDTQYF. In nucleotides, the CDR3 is TGCAGCGTTGCGACTAGCGCCAACACAGATACGCAGTATTTT.